The sequence of this T cell receptor (beta chain) was determined in a study of T cells in localized non-small cell lung cancer. Study-wide results and limits: A higher density of T cells in blood coincided with extended overall survival. Clonality of T cells reached its maximum in uninvolved adjacent lung, surpassing tumor. A single tumor region was sequenced, leaving heterogeneity possible.

Worth noting for this clone: Its antigen is currently unknown.

Produced via immunoSEQ multiplex PCR; TCRdb's table is partial and in-frame only. This table holds about 59,000 clones, approximately 91% found once. Source: peripheral blood, taken before any cancer treatment. The sequence was obtained from a man aged 35-69 years with stage I lung adenocarcinoma.

For the CDR3, the DNA is TGCGCCAGCAGCCAAGATCTAGCAGCCGGCCCAGCCGGGGAGCTGTTTTTT. Translation: CASSQDLAAGPAGELFF. V gene TRBV4-1 combines with J gene TRBJ2-2, with D maybe TRBD2 (5 bases). Germline assignment: CDR1 MGHRA and CDR2 YSYEKL. CDR3 length: 17 residues. V lost 0 bases to trimming and J lost 6 bases, with 17 bases between them.